In its sample, the clone carrying this TCR beta chain was seen many times. Its specificity is not known. The data were obtained in a study of T-cell reconstitution after alpha-beta-depleted transplantation in children. Whole-study findings and limits: T cells produced anew were the main source of T-cell counts and diversity one year after transplant.

There are 14 residues in the CDR3. Losses at the gene ends were 6 bases for V and 5 bases for J; bases not matched to a gene: 4. Unique molecular identifiers were built into the TCRbeta library. MiXCR, applied by TCRdb to the PCR reads, yields one record per CDR3 protein. The sample holds hundreds of thousands of distinct CDR3 sequences, about an eighth seen once. The receptor was derived from a girl aged 2-10 years with congenital amegakaryocytic thrombocytopenia, due to receive a stem cell transplant. Sequencing was performed on PBMCs, taken before TCRalphabeta/CD19-depleted stem cell transplant. V and J are TRBV12-3 or TRBV12-4 and TRBJ2-1, with TRBD2 identical over 10 bases. The CDR3 protein is CASRGTSAHNEQFF. The CDR3 DNA sequence: TGTGCCAGCAGGGGGACTAGCGCTCACAATGAGCAGTTCTTC.